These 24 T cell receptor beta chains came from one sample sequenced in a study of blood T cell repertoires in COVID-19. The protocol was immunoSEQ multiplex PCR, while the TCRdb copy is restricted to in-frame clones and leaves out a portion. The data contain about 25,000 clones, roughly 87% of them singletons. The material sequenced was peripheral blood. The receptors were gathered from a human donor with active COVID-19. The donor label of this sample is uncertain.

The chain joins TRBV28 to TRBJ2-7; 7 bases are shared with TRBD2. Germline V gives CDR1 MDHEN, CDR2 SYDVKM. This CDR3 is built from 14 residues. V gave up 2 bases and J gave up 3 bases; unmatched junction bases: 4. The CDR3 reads CASSLIAGDYEQYF. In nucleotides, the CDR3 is TGTGCCAGCAGTTTAATCGCGGGAGACTACGAGCAGTACTTC.

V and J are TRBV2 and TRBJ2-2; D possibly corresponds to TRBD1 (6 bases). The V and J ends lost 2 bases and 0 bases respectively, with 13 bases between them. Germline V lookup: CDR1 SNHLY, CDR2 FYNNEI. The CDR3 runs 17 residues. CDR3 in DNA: TGTGCCAGCAGTGAAAGGGACACCTACACGAACACCGGGGAGCTGTTTTTT. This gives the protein CASSERDTYTNTGELFF. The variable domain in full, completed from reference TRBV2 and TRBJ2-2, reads EPEVTQTPSHQVTQMGQEVILRCVPISNHLYFYWYRQILGQKVEFLVSFYNNEISEKSEIFDDQFSVERPDGSNFTLKIRSTKLEDSAMYFCASSERDTYTNTGELFFGEGSRLTVL.

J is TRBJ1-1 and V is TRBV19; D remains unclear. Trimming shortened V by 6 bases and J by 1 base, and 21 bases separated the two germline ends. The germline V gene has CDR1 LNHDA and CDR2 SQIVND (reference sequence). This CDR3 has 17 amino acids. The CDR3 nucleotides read TGTGCCAGTAGCCCCTTGAGCGTCCGGTCCGGGAACACTGAAGCTTTCTTT. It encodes CASSPLSVRSGNTEAFF.

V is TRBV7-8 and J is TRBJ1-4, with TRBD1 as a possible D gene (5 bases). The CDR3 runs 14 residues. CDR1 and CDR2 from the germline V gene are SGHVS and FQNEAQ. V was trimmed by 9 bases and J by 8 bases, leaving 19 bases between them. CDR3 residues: CASEPVGRGEKLFF. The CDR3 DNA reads TGTGCCAGTGAACCGGTGGGCCGGGGGGAAAAACTGTTTTTT.

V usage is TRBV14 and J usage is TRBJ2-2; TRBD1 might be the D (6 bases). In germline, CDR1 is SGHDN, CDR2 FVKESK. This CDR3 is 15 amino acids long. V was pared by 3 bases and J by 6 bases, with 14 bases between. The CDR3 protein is CASSQYRVVSGELFF. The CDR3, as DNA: TGTGCCAGCAGCCAGTACAGGGTGGTTTCCGGGGAGCTGTTTTTT. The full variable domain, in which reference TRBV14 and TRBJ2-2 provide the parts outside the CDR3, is EAGVTQFPSHSVIEKGQTVTLRCDPISGHDNLYWYRRVMGKEIKFLLHFVKESKQDESGMPNNRFLAERTGGTYSTLKVQPAELEDSGVYFCASSQYRVVSGELFFGEGSRLTVL.

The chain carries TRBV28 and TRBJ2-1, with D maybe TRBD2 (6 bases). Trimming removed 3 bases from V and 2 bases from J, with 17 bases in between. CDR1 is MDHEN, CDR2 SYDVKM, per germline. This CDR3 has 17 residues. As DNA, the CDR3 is TGTGCCAGCAGTTTCTCCGGGACTTCAGGCGCCTACAATGAGCAGTTCTTC. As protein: CASSFSGTSGAYNEQFF.

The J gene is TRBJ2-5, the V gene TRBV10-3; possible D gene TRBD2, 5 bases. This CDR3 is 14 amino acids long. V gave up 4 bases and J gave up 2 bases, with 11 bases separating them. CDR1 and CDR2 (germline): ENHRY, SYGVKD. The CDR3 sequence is CAISGGSGQETQYF. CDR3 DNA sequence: TGTGCCATCAGTGGCGGCAGCGGACAAGAGACCCAGTACTTC.

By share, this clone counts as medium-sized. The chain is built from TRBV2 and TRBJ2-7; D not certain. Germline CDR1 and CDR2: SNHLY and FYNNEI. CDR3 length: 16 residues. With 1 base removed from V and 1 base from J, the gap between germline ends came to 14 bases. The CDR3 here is CASSEDRYRVSYEQYF. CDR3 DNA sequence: TGTGCCAGCAGTGAAGACCGCTACCGCGTGTCCTACGAGCAGTACTTC.

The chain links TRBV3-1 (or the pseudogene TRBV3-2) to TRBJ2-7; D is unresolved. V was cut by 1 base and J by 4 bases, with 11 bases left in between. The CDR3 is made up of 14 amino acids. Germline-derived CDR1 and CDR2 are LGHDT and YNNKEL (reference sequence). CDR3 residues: CASSQAAISYEQYF. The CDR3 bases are TGTGCCAGCAGCCAAGCCGCGATCTCTTACGAGCAGTACTTC.

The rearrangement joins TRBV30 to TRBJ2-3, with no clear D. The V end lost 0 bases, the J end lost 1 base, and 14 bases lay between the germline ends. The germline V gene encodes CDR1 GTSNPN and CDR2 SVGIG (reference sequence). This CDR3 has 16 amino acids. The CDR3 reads CAWSVPTGFRTDTQYF. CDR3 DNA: TGTGCCTGGAGTGTCCCGACGGGTTTTCGCACAGATACGCAGTATTTT.

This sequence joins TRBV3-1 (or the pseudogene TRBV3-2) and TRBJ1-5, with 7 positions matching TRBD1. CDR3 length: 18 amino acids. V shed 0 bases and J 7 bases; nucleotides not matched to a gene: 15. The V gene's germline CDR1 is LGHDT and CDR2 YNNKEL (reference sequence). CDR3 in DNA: TGTGCCAGCAGCCAAGATGAGGGGACAGAGGGTCAGGAACAGCCCCAGCATTTT. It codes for CASSQDEGTEGQEQPQHF.

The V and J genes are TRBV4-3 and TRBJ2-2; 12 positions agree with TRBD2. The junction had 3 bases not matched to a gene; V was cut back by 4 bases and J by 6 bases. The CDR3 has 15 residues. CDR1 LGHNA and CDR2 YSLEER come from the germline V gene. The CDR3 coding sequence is TGCGCCAGCAGCCCCCTAGCGGGAGGGCCCGGGGAGCTGTTTTTT. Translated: CASSPLAGGPGELFF.

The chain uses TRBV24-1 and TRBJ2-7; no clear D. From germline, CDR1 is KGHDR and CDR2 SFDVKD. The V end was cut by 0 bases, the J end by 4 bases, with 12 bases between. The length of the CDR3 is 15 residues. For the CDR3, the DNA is TGTGCCACCAGTGATTTGGTGTCGGGTAGGTACGAGCAGTACTTC. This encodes CATSDLVSGRYEQYF.

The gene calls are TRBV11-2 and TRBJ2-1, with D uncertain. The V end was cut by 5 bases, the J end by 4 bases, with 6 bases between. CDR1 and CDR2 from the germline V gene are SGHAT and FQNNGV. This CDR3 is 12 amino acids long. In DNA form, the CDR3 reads TGTGCCAGCAGCGAGACATACAATGAGCAGTTCTTC. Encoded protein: CASSETYNEQFF.

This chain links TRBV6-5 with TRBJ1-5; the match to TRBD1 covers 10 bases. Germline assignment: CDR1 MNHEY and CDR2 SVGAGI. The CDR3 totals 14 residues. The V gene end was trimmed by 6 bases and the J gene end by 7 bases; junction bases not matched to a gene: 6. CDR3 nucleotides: TGTGCCAGCAGGAAGGACAGGGGGGGACAGCCCCAGCATTTT. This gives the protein CASRKDRGGQPQHF.

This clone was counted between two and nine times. The CDR3 loop reads CASSGDRMNTEAFF. For the CDR3, the DNA is TGTGCCAGCAGTGGGGACAGAATGAACACTGAAGCTTTCTTT. This chain uses TRBV25-1 with TRBJ1-1; 7 bases are a match to TRBD1. V shed 4 bases and J 0 bases; nucleotides not matched to a gene: 2. The CDR3 loop spans 14 amino acids. CDR1 MGHDK and CDR2 SYGVNS come from the germline V gene. Using reference TRBV25-1 and TRBJ1-1 for the parts outside the CDR3, the full variable domain is EADIYQTPRYLVIGTGKKITLECSQTMGHDKMYWYQQDPGMELHLIHYSYGVNSTEKGDLSSESTVSRIRTEHFPLTLESARPSHTSQYLCASSGDRMNTEAFFGQGTRLTVV.

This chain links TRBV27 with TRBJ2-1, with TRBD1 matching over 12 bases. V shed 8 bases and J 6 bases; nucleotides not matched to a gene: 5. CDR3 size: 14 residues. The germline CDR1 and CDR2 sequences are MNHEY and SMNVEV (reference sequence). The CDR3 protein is CASSRDRGPNEQFF. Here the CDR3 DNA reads TGTGCCAGCTCCCGGGACAGGGGGCCCAATGAGCAGTTCTTC.

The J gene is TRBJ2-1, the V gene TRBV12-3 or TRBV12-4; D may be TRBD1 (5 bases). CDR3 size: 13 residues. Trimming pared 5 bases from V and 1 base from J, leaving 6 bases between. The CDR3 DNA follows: TGTGCCAGCAGTCAGGGTTCCTACAATGAGCAGTTCTTC. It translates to CASSQGSYNEQFF.

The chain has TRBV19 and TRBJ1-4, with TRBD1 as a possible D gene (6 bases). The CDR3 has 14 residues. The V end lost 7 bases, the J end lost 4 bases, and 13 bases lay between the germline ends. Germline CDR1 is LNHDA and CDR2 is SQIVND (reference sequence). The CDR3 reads CASTRTGFNEKLFF. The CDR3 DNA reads TGTGCCAGTACCCGAACAGGGTTTAATGAAAAACTGTTTTTT.

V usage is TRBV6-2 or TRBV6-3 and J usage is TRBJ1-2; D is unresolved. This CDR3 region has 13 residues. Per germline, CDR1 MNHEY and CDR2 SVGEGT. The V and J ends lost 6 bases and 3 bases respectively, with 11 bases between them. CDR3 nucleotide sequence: TGTGCCAGCAGCCACTCGGGAGACTATGGCTACACCTTC. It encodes CASSHSGDYGYTF.

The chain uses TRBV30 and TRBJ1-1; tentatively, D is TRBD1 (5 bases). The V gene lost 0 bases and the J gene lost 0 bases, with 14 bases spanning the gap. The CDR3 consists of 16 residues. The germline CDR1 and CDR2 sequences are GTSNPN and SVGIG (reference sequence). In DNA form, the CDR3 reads TGTGCCTGGAGTGTTCCCCCCCCGGGGGTGAACACTGAAGCTTTCTTT. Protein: CAWSVPPPGVNTEAFF.

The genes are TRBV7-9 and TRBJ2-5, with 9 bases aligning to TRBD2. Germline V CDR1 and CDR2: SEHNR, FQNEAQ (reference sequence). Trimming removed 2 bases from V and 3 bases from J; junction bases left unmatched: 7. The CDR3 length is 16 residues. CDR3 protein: CASSLYSGRPEETQYF. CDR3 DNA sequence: TGTGCCAGCAGCTTATACAGCGGGAGGCCCGAAGAGACCCAGTACTTC.

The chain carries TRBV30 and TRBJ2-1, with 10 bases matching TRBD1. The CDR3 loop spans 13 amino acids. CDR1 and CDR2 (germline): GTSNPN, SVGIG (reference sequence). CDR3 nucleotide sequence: TGTGCGGCCGGGACAGGGGCTGGGGGTGAGCAGTTCTTC. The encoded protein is CAAGTGAGGEQFF.

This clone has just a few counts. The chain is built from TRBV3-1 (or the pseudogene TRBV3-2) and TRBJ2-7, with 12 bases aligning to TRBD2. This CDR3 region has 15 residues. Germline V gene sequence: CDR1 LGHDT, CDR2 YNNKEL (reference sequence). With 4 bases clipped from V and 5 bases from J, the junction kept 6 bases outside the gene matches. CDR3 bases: TGTGCCAGCAGCCTCCTAGCGGGAGGGCCCCACGAGCAGTACTTC. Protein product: CASSLLAGGPHEQYF.